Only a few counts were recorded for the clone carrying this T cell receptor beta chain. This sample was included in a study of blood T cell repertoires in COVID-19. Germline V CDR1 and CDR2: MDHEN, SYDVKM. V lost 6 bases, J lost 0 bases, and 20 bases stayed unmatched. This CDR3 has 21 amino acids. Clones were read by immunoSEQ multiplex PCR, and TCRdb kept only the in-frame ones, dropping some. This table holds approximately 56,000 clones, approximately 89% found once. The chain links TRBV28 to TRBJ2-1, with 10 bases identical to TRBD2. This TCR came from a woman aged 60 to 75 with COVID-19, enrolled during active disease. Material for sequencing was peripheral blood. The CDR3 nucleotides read TGTGCCAGCAGGTCGACCGGACTAGCGGTAGCCCAAGGAAGCTCCTACAATGAGCAGTTCTTC. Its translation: CASRSTGLAVAQGSSYNEQFF.